The rows below give T cell receptor beta chains drawn from one sample of a study of cytomegalovirus exposure and HLA in healthy donors. The method was immunoSEQ multiplex PCR; TCRdb's version includes in-frame clones alone and lacks a portion of them. The sample yields about 150,000 clones, roughly 80% seen once. The sample was PBMCs. The origin of the receptors is a male donor in good health and CMV-seronegative. The CDR3 runs from the conserved cysteine through the conserved F or W. Fields, in order: V gene, clone size, J gene, D gene, CDR3 protein, CDR3 DNA. A D gene is named only where the DNA matches it firmly. Size is stated for part of the rows, as once, few or many counts, or as a class when the clone is expanded.

TRBV5-1	-	TRBJ2-7	TRBD2	CASSKTSGVSSYEQYF	TGCGCCAGCAGCAAGACTAGCGGGGTAAGCTCCTACGAGCAGTACTTC
TRBV7-8	-	TRBJ1-5	-	CASSLVAAGEGQPQHF	TGTGCCAGCAGCTTAGTGGCAGCAGGGGAGGGTCAGCCCCAGCATTTT
TRBV6-5	few	TRBJ1-1	TRBD1	CASSYRQGDTEAFF	TGTGCCAGCAGTTACCGTCAGGGGGACACTGAAGCTTTCTTT
TRBV19	once	TRBJ2-2	TRBD2	CASRQGLAVNTGELFF	TGTGCCAGTAGACAGGGACTAGCGGTAAACACCGGGGAGCTGTTTTTT
TRBV5-4	-	TRBJ2-1	-	CASSLTAGGDEQFF	TGTGCCAGCAGCTTAACAGCGGGTGGTGATGAGCAGTTCTTC
TRBV14	-	TRBJ1-2	-	CASSHRGDYGYTF	TGTGCCAGCAGCCACCGGGGGGACTATGGCTACACCTTC
TRBV5-1	-	TRBJ2-5	TRBD2	CASSRGSRVLETQYF	TGCGCCAGCAGCCGCGGGAGCCGGGTGTTGGAGACCCAGTACTTC
TRBV5-1	-	TRBJ2-3	-	CASSGSALSDTQYF	TGCGCCAGCAGCGGGTCAGCGCTCTCAGATACGCAGTATTTT
TRBV6-6	-	TRBJ2-1	TRBD1	CASTGTVFYNEQFF	TGTGCCAGCACCGGGACAGTTTTCTACAATGAGCAGTTCTTC
TRBV9	few	TRBJ2-7	TRBD1	CASSVSSGQGGEQYF	TGTGCCAGCAGCGTTTCATCCGGACAGGGAGGCGAGCAGTACTTC
TRBV15	-	TRBJ2-3	-	CATSRSRASTDTQYF	TGTGCCACCAGCCGGTCGCGGGCTAGCACAGATACGCAGTATTTT
TRBV7-2	once	TRBJ1-1	TRBD1	CASSSDRGLRTEAFF	TGTGCCAGCAGCTCGGACAGGGGGCTCAGGACTGAAGCTTTCTTT
TRBV7-2	-	TRBJ2-7	-	CASSLSGLHSYEQYF	TGTGCCAGCAGCTTAAGTGGACTCCATTCCTACGAGCAGTACTTC
TRBV30	-	TRBJ2-2	TRBD2	CASPGLFYTGELFF	TGTGCCTCTCCGGGACTATTCTACACCGGGGAGCTGTTTTTT
TRBV7-3	-	TRBJ1-1	TRBD1	CASSLTRTGNTEAFF	TGTGCCAGCAGCTTAACCCGGACAGGGAACACTGAAGCTTTCTTT
TRBV10-3	few	TRBJ2-1	TRBD1	CAIHRGSSYNEQFF	TGTGCCATCCACAGGGGTAGCTCCTACAATGAGCAGTTCTTC
TRBV7-2	-	TRBJ1-1	-	CASSLVTRGDTEAFF	TGTGCCAGCAGCTTAGTTACCAGGGGTGACACTGAAGCTTTCTTT
TRBV5-5	-	TRBJ1-1	TRBD1	CASSPGQGRPEAFF	TGTGCCAGCAGCCCCGGACAGGGCCGACCTGAAGCTTTCTTT
TRBV6-5	few	TRBJ1-4	-	CASSPRSATNEKLFF	TGTGCCAGCAGTCCACGGTCTGCAACTAATGAAAAACTGTTTTTT
TRBV11-3	-	TRBJ2-2	TRBD2	CASSSSPLAGGNTGELFF	TGTGCCAGCAGCTCCTCCCCCTTAGCGGGGGGGAACACCGGGGAGCTGTTTTTT
TRBV5-1	-	TRBJ1-1	TRBD1	CASSSRQGRARTEAFF	TGCGCCAGCAGCTCCCGACAGGGTCGAGCCAGGACTGAAGCTTTCTTT
TRBV6-5	-	TRBJ1-2	-	CASRGINRDGYGYTF	TGTGCCAGCAGAGGAATTAACAGGGACGGCTATGGCTACACCTTC
TRBV29-1	-	TRBJ1-1	-	CSAYRGVGIINTEAFF	TGCAGCGCTTACCGCGGGGTCGGGATTATAAACACTGAAGCTTTCTTT